Here is one TCR beta chain with its context. What it binds is not known. As to time point: newly diagnosed GD, antithyroid drugs for less than 3 months. From RNA extracted from PBMCs, the TCR library was made. In germline, CDR1 is DFQATT, CDR2 SNEGSKA (reference sequence). V was cut by 3 bases and J by 7 bases, with 9 bases left in between. This CDR3 contains 12 residues. Building the TCR beta libraries relied on iRepertoire HTBI primers, and CDR3 regions underwent Arm-PCR. TCRdb fed the multiplex PCR reads into MiXCR, producing one record per CDR3 protein. The top ten clones hold approximately 20% of a sample with about 620,000 distinct CDR3 sequences, under 20% of them seen once. This entry comes from a study of regulatory T cells in long-lasting Graves disease. Study-level findings and limits: Among persistent patients, a larger number of public clonotypes were shared (about 2,800) than among newly diagnosed patients (more than 850).

These sequences were also reported in another study, on T cells in Graves' hyperthyroidism and ophthalmopathy. That investigation notes: No ophthalmopathy progression within 18 months constituted stable Graves' hyperthyroidism.

J is TRBJ2-2 and V is TRBV20-1; no firm D call. The receptor's source is a woman younger than 45 with Graves disease. Sequencing used peripheral blood mononuclear cells (PBMCs), obtained at new diagnosis, from a patient treated with antithyroid drugs. This chain's CDR3 is CSASPKGGELFF. In nucleotides, the CDR3 is TGCAGTGCTAGTCCCAAGGGCGGGGAGCTGTTTTTT.